This TCR beta chain was obtained from a study of shared clonotypes between healthy human individuals. Study context: A couple of women and three men aged 18 to 49 served as donors. Study conclusions and caveats: How much donors shared clonotypes was expected to be affected by sequencing depth.

At a deep level, the assay was run. Replicate PCRs from sorted subsets contained around 200 ng DNA, which is around 30,000 T cell genomes. TCRdb's copy holds only in-frame clones and misses some; the assay was immunoSEQ multiplex PCR. The sample records about 2.4 million clones, more than 85% being singletons. With respect to this clone: Its antigen is not identified.

The length of the CDR3 is 11 residues. CDR1 is DFQATT, CDR2 SNEGSKA, per germline (reference sequence). This sequence was found in a man between 18 and 35 years old in good health. Some clones in this sample may be carry-over from other donors' samples. The rearrangement uses TRBV20-1 and TRBJ2-1, with D uncertain. Sequenced input: naive CD4+ T cells from PBMCs. Subset meaning: CD45RA+ positively selected. The CDR3 DNA follows: TGCAGCGCTTTCTCCTACAATGAGCAGTTCTTC. It translates to CSAFSYNEQFF.